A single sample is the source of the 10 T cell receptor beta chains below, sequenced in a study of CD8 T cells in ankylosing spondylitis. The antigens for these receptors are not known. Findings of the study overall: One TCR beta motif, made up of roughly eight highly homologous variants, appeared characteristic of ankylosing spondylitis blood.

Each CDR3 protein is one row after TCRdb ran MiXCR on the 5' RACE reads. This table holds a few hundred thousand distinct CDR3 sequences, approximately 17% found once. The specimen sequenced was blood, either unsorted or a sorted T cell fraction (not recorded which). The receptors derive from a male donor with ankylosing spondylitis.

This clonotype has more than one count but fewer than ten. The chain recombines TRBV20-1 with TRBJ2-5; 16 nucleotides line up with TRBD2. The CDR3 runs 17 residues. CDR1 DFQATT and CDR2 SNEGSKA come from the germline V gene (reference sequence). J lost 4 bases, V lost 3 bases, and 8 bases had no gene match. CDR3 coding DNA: TGCAGTGCTAGCCCCTCCGGGACTAGCGGGAGGGGAGAGACCCAGTACTTC. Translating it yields CSASPSGTSGRGETQYF.

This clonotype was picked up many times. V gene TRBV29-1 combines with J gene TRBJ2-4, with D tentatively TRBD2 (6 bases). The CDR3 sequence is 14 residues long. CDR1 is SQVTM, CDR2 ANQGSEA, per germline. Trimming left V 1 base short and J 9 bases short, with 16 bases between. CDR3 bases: TGCAGCGTTGAAGGCTCTGGGGGAGGCGGCATTCAGTACTTC. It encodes CSVEGSGGGGIQYF.

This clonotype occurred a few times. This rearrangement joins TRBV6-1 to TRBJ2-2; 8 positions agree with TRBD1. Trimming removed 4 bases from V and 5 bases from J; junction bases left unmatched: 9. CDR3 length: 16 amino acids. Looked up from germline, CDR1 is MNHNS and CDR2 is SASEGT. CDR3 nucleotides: TGTGCCAGCAGTGGTAGGGGGCAGGGGGCAACCGGGGAGCTGTTTTTT. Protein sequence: CASSGRGQGATGELFF.

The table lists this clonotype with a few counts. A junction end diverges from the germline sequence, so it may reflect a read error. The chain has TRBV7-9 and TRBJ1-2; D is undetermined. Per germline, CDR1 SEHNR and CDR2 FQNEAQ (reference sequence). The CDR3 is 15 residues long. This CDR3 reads CASSSRPSEDYGYTF. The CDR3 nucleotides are TGTGCTAGCAGCTCCCGACCCTCCGAGGACTATGGCTACACCTTC. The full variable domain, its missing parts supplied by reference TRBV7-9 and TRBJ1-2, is DTGVSQNPRHKITKRGQNVTFRCDPISEHNRLYWYRQTLGQGPEFLTYFQNEAQLEKSRLLSDRFSAERPKGSFSTLEIQRTEQGDSAMYLCASSSRPSEDYGYTFGSGTRLTVV.

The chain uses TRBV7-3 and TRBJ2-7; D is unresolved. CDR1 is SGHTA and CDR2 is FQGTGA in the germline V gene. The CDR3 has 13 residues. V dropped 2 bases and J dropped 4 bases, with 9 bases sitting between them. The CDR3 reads CASSLSTLYEQYF. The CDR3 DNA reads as TGTGCCAGCAGCTTATCTACCTTATACGAGCAGTACTTC. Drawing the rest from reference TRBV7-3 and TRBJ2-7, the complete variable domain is GAGVSQTPSNKVTEKGKYVELRCDPISGHTALYWYRQSLGQGPEFLIYFQGTGAADDSGLPNDRFFAVRPEGSVSTLKIQRTERGDSAVYLCASSLSTLYEQYFGPGTRLTVT.

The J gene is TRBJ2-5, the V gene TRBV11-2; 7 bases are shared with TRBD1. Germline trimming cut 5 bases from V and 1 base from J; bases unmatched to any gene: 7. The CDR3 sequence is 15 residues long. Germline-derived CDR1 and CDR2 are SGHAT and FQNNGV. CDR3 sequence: CASSRDRVSQETQYF. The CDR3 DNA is TGTGCCAGCAGCCGCGACAGGGTCTCCCAAGAGACCCAGTACTTC.

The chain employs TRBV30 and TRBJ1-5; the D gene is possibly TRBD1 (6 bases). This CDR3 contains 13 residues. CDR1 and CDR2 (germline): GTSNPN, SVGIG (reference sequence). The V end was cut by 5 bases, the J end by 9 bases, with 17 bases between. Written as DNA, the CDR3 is TGTGCCTGGGGCAACAGGGACCGATCGCCCCAGCATTTT. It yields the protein CAWGNRDRSPQHF.

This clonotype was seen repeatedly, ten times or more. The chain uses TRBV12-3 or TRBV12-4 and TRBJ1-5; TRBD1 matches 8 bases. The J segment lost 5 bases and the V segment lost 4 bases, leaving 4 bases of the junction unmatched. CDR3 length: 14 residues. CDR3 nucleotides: TGTGCCAGCAGTTCGGACAGGGTCGATCAGCCCCAGCATTTT. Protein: CASSSDRVDQPQHF.

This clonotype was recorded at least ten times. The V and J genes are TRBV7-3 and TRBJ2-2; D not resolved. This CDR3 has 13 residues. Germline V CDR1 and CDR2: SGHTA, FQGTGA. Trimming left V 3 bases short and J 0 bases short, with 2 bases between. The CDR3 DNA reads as TGTGCCAGCAGCTTCACGAACACCGGGGAGCTGTTTTTT. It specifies CASSFTNTGELFF.

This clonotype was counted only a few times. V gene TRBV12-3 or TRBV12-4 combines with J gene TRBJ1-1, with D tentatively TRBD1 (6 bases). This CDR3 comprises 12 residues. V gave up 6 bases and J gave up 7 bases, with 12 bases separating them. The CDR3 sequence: CASSQTGVEAFF. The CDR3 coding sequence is TGTGCCAGCAGCCAGACAGGAGTTGAAGCTTTCTTT.